This TCR beta chain was sequenced in a study of CD8 T cells in Susac syndrome. The CDR3 runs to 14 residues. V dropped 3 bases and J dropped 4 bases, with 7 bases sitting between them. Germline values: CDR1 SEHNR, CDR2 FQNEAQ (reference sequence). High-throughput TCR beta sequencing covered peripheral CD8+ and CD4+ T cells. Healthy donors constituted the controls, which were matched for age and sex. Random hexamers were used to reverse transcribe roughly 0.5 to 1 ug of RNA. Amplification of the TCR beta CDR3 was carried out by immunoSEQ multiplex PCR, which spanned a total of 54 Vbeta and 13 Jbeta segments. Each CDR3 protein gets one entry after TCRdb re-called the immunoSEQ multiplex PCR reads with MiXCR. Of roughly 130,000 distinct CDR3 sequences in the sample, about 95% were seen once.

The sample consisted of CD4+ T cells from PBMCs. The source of this sequence is a human donor in good health. This rearrangement joins TRBV7-9 to TRBJ2-6; the D is unclear. CDR3 amino acids: CASSFFSGANVLTF. DNA of the CDR3: TGTGCCAGCAGCTTTTTCTCCGGGGCCAACGTCCTGACTTTC. Full variable domain (rest looked up from reference TRBV7-9 and TRBJ2-6): DTGVSQNPRHKITKRGQNVTFRCDPISEHNRLYWYRQTLGQGPEFLTYFQNEAQLEKSRLLSDRFSAERPKGSFSTLEIQRTEQGDSAMYLCASSFFSGANVLTFGAGSRLTVL.